The 18 T cell receptor beta chains below all came from one sample that was sequenced in a study of blood T cell repertoires in COVID-19. This table comes from immunoSEQ multiplex PCR, and its TCRdb copy is limited to in-frame clones, with some not included. In the table there are over 150,000 clones, more than 60% of which are singletons. Sequencing was carried out using peripheral blood. Receptors originate from a woman aged 45-65 years with acute or convalescent COVID-19.

J is TRBJ1-5 and V is TRBV19; D might be TRBD1 (6 bases). The CDR3 is 16 residues long. V was clipped by 0 bases and J by 1 base, with 10 bases between them. Germline CDR1 reads LNHDA; CDR2 reads SQIVND (reference sequence). The CDR3 DNA follows: TGTGCCAGTAGTATAGAGGGGACATCGAGCAATCAGCCCCAGCATTTT. Translated, it gives CASSIEGTSSNQPQHF.

The chain has TRBV6-5 and TRBJ1-1; a possible D gene is TRBD1 (6 bases). This CDR3 region has 13 residues. Trimming cost V 4 bases and J 5 bases, with 11 bases left between them. Germline lookup yields CDR1 MNHEY and CDR2 SVGAGI. CDR3 protein: CASSSQGKTEAFF. The CDR3 DNA is TGTGCCAGCAGTTCACAGGGAAAGACTGAAGCTTTCTTT.

The chain carries TRBV7-2 and TRBJ2-1; 12 nucleotides line up with TRBD2. Germline CDR1 is SGHTA and CDR2 is FQGNSA. The CDR3 extends over 14 amino acids. V was pared by 0 bases and J by 12 bases, with 3 bases of the junction left unmatched. The CDR3 is CASSLASLAGGQFF. DNA for the CDR3: TGTGCCAGCAGCTTAGCGTCACTAGCGGGGGGGCAGTTCTTC.

In its sample, this clone was seen a few times. This chain's CDR3 is CASSQFDRRNTGELFF. CDR3 DNA: TGTGCCAGCAGCCAATTCGACAGGAGGAACACCGGGGAGCTGTTTTTT. The chain has TRBV14 and TRBJ2-2; maybe TRBD1 (6 bases). V was pared by 2 bases and J by 1 base, with 11 bases between. The CDR3 extends over 16 amino acids. Germline-derived CDR1 and CDR2 are SGHDN and FVKESK. The variable domain in full, with the rest retrieved from reference TRBV14 and TRBJ2-2, is EAGVTQFPSHSVIEKGQTVTLRCDPISGHDNLYWYRRVMGKEIKFLLHFVKESKQDESGMPNNRFLAERTGGTYSTLKVQPAELEDSGVYFCASSQFDRRNTGELFFGEGSRLTVL.

The CDR3 DNA reads as TGTGCCAGCAAGCGCAACTACGAAACGGTATGGCCCCAGCATTTT. This encodes CASKRNYETVWPQHF. The chain couples TRBV6-5 to TRBJ1-5; D not resolved. The length of the CDR3 is 15 residues. Trimming stripped 7 bases from V and 9 bases from J, with 22 bases between. Germline CDR1 is MNHEY and CDR2 is SVGAGI.

The CDR3, as DNA: TGTGCCAGCAGTGCCGACAGGGCAGTCGAAGGAGAGCAGTACTTC. Its protein product is CASSADRAVEGEQYF. The chain has TRBV27 and TRBJ2-7; 7 positions agree with TRBD1. Losses at the gene ends were 5 bases for V and 7 bases for J; bases not matched to a gene: 14. The germline CDR1 and CDR2 sequences are MNHEY and SMNVEV (reference sequence). CDR3 length equals 15 residues.

V usage is TRBV6-6 and J usage is TRBJ1-6; a weak D match, TRBD1 (6 bases). This CDR3 is built from 14 residues. Germline lookup yields CDR1 MNHNY and CDR2 SVGAGI (reference sequence). V lost 4 bases to trimming and J lost 7 bases, with 11 bases between them. The CDR3 sequence is CASSSVRGNSPLHF. CDR3 sequence (DNA): TGTGCCAGCAGTTCAGTGAGGGGGAATTCACCCCTCCACTTT.

This clone has more than one count but fewer than ten. V is TRBV30 and J is TRBJ1-1, with D possibly TRBD1 on 6 matching bases. Deletions cut 2 bases from V and 10 bases from J, with 26 bases between. Germline V gene data show CDR1 as GTSNPN and CDR2 as SVGIG (reference sequence). The CDR3 sequence is 16 residues long. The CDR3 DNA follows: TGTGCCTGGAGTTTAAGGATTGGGGGCGGATCGGGTCCAGCTTTCTTT. Protein: CAWSLRIGGGSGPAFF.

The chain couples TRBV7-2 to TRBJ2-2; a weak D match, TRBD1 (6 bases). Germline V gene lookup returns CDR1 SGHTA and CDR2 FQGNSA. This CDR3 region has 15 residues. V lost 4 bases and J 4 bases, leaving 13 bases between the germline ends. CDR3 in amino acids: CASSSGTMRTGELFF. The DNA of the CDR3 is TGTGCCAGCAGCTCCGGGACAATGCGCACCGGGGAGCTGTTTTTT.

The rearrangement joins TRBV19 to TRBJ1-4; 8 positions match TRBD1. The germline V gene has CDR1 LNHDA and CDR2 SQIVND (reference sequence). The CDR3 spans 11 residues. Losses at the gene ends were 5 bases for V and 17 bases for J; bases not matched to a gene: 7. DNA for the CDR3: TGTGCCAGTAGTGGGACAGGAAGACTCTTTTTT. This sequence encodes CASSGTGRLFF.

This sequence joins TRBV12-3 or TRBV12-4 and TRBJ1-5; D not resolved. The CDR3 is 13 amino acids. Trimming removed 3 bases at V and 6 bases at J, with 9 bases between. The CDR3 nucleotides read TGTGCCAGCAGTTTCCGTCCGGGTCAGCCCCAGCATTTT. Its protein is CASSFRPGQPQHF.

This chain uses TRBV28 with TRBJ2-5, with 11 bases matching TRBD2. Trimming removed 2 bases from V and 4 bases from J; junction bases left unmatched: 9. From germline, CDR1 is MDHEN and CDR2 SYDVKM. This CDR3 contains 17 residues. The CDR3 nucleotides are TGTGCCAGCAGTTTAGGGCTAGCGGGAGGAGTGGGAGAGACCCAGTACTTC. This encodes CASSLGLAGGVGETQYF.

This clone was detected a few times. The rearrangement links TRBV21-1 to TRBJ2-7; the DNA was not used to check the table's D call, TRBD1. TRBV21-1 is labeled a pseudogene. The CDR3 contains 14 residues. The DNA for the CDR3 is TGTGCCAGCAGTACCGAACAGGGCTCCTACGAGCAGTACTTC. Amino acid sequence: CASSTEQGSYEQYF.

The chain links TRBV6-5 to TRBJ1-1; no clear D gene. With 7 bases removed from V and 5 bases from J, the gap between germline ends came to 17 bases. The CDR3 totals 14 residues. CDR1 and CDR2 (germline): MNHEY, SVGAGI. CDR3 in amino acids: CASTSIPPGTEAFF. In DNA form, the CDR3 reads TGTGCCAGCACCTCGATCCCCCCGGGGACTGAAGCTTTCTTT.

CDR3 sequence: CASKRGTGGSYEQYF. DNA of the CDR3: TGTGCCAGCAAACGCGGGACAGGCGGCTCCTACGAGCAGTACTTC. This sequence joins TRBV28 and TRBJ2-7; 8 bases line up with TRBD1. In germline, CDR1 is MDHEN, CDR2 SYDVKM. The junction had 8 bases not matched to a gene; V was cut back by 7 bases and J by 0 bases. The CDR3 has 15 amino acids.

V and J are TRBV5-1 and TRBJ1-1, with D perhaps TRBD1 (5 bases). The CDR3 covers 13 residues. Germline V CDR1 and CDR2: SGHRS, YFSETQ. The V and J ends lost 5 bases and 7 bases respectively, with 15 bases between them. CDR3 DNA: TGCGCCAGCAGAGCAGGGCTGGAAGGTGAAGCTTTCTTT. Translated: CASRAGLEGEAFF.

CDR3 residues: CASSLVLAGNNEQFF. As DNA, the CDR3 is TGTGCCAGCAGCTTAGTGCTAGCGGGCAACAATGAGCAGTTCTTC. J is TRBJ2-1 and V is TRBV7-2, with TRBD2 identical over 8 bases. The J segment lost 5 bases and the V segment lost 1 base, leaving 4 bases of the junction unmatched. The CDR3 extends over 15 amino acids. Germline V gene lookup returns CDR1 SGHTA and CDR2 FQGNSA.

The sample holds a few counts of this clone. This chain links TRBV21-1 with TRBJ1-3; the table's TRBD1 call for D was not verified on the DNA. TRBV21-1 is described as a pseudogene. This CDR3 is built from 16 residues. CDR3 in DNA: TGTGCCAGCAGCAAAAGCGGACAGGGGGCTGGAAACACCATATATTTT. This translates into CASSKSGQGAGNTIYF.